The present T cell receptor beta chain was sequenced within a study of cytomegalovirus exposure and HLA in healthy donors. The PCR made use of 60 Vbeta and 13 Jbeta primers. Here immunoSEQ multiplex PCR was the method, and the copy in TCRdb shows in-frame clones only, minus some. The sample has 150,000 or so clones; about 80% are singletons. With respect to this clone: No antigen is known for it.

Germline V gene data show CDR1 as SNHLY and CDR2 as FYNNEI. V was clipped by 0 bases and J by 1 base, with 10 bases between them. CDR3 length: 16 residues. Study-level results: V- and J-gene trimming in TCR beta was tied to a missense DCLRE1C variant by an analysis performed later. It was shown in a later analysis that HLA-associated TCR beta chains were more clonally expanded than other, equally common chains. Most TCR beta V segments were productive about 87% or about 30% of the time in an earlier analysis. Across donors, presence/absence analyses took sequencing depth to be roughly uniform.

The chain is built from TRBV2 and TRBJ1-5; D is unclear. This sequence was found in a man aged 50-60 years in good health and CMV-seropositive. Sequencing used PBMCs. The chain's CDR3 is CASSEALLQSNQPQHF. As DNA, the CDR3 is TGTGCCAGCAGTGAAGCGCTTTTACAAAGCAATCAGCCCCAGCATTTT.